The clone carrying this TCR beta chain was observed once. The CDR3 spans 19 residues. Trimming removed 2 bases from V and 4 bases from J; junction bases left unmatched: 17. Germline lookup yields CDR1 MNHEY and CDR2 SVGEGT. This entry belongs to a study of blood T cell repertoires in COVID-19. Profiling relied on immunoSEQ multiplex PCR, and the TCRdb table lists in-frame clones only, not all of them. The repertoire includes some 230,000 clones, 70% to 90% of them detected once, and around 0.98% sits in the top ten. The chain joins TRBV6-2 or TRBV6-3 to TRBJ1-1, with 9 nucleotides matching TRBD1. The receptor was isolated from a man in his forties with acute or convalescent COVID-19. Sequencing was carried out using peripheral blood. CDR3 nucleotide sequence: TGTGCCAGCAGTTACGGTATGGCTAACAGGGGGCTTGGTGGCACTGAAGCTTTCTTT. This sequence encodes CASSYGMANRGLGGTEAFF.